Listed below are T cell receptor beta chains from one sample, sequenced in a study of regulatory T cells in long-lasting Graves disease. TCRdb recomputed calls from the multiplex PCR reads with MiXCR, one row per CDR3 protein. In the table there are roughly 400,000 distinct CDR3 sequences, about 20% of which are singletons. This specimen was peripheral blood mononuclear cells (PBMCs), taken when the disease was refractory, from a patient treated with antithyroid drugs. Receptor source: a female donor with Graves disease. CDR3s include the opening cysteine and the closing phenylalanine or tryptophan. D genes are given only for firm matches. For some rows the clone size is stated as once, few or many, or as a class when expanded; others skip it.

V gene: TRBV7-2
CDR3 length: 14
D gene: .
clone size: many
J gene: TRBJ2-7
CDR3 DNA: TGTGCCAGCAGCAGGGGACCACCCTACTACGAGCAGTACTTC
CDR3 protein: CASSRGPPYYEQYF

V gene: TRBV20-1
CDR3 length: 14
D gene: .
clone size: .
J gene: TRBJ2-4
CDR3 DNA: TGCAGTGCTAGAGCCCCCCTAGGGGAAAACATTCAGTACTTC
CDR3 protein: CSARAPLGENIQYF

V gene: TRBV12-3/TRBV12-4
CDR3 length: 15
D gene: TRBD2
clone size: .
J gene: TRBJ2-1
CDR3 DNA: TGTGCCAGCAGCCAGAGCGGGAGAGGGTACAATGAGCAGTTCTTC
CDR3 protein: CASSQSGRGYNEQFF

V gene: TRBV19
CDR3 length: 15
D gene: TRBD1
clone size: many
J gene: TRBJ2-7
CDR3 DNA: TGTGCCAGTAGTATCCGGGACAGGCAGACCTACGAGCAGTACTTC
CDR3 protein: CASSIRDRQTYEQYF

V gene: TRBV7-2
CDR3 length: 14
D gene: .
clone size: many
J gene: TRBJ2-7
CDR3 DNA: TGTGCCAGCAGCTCAGGTCGGCTCAGCTACGAGCAGTACTTC
CDR3 protein: CASSSGRLSYEQYF

V gene: TRBV28
CDR3 length: 16
D gene: .
clone size: .
J gene: TRBJ2-7
CDR3 DNA: TGTGCCAGCAGTTCCCTCCTAGCCTTGAGTTTGTGGGAGCGGTACTTC
CDR3 protein: CASSSLLALSLWERYF

V gene: TRBV15
CDR3 length: 19
D gene: .
clone size: .
J gene: TRBJ2-2
CDR3 DNA: TGTGCCACCAGCAGAGGTCTGGCGGAAGGACAACTTTCGACCGGGGAGCTGTTTTTT
CDR3 protein: CATSRGLAEGQLSTGELFF

V gene: TRBV7-2
CDR3 length: 16
D gene: .
clone size: many
J gene: TRBJ1-5
CDR3 DNA: TGTGCCAGCAGCTTAGATGGTCCATATAGCAATCAGCCCCAGCATTTT
CDR3 protein: CASSLDGPYSNQPQHF

V gene: TRBV2
CDR3 length: 16
D gene: TRBD1
clone size: many
J gene: TRBJ1-5
CDR3 DNA: TGTGCCAGCAGTGAAGAGGAGGACAGGGGTTCTCAGCCCCAGCATTTT
CDR3 protein: CASSEEEDRGSQPQHF

V gene: TRBV18
CDR3 length: 12
D gene: .
clone size: many
J gene: TRBJ1-1
CDR3 DNA: TGTGCCAGCTCACCAGTGACAGGTGAAGCTTTCTTT
CDR3 protein: CASSPVTGEAFF

V gene: TRBV4-2
CDR3 length: 16
D gene: .
clone size: .
J gene: TRBJ2-6
CDR3 DNA: TGTGCCAGCAGCCAAGAAGGTAGCTCTGGGGCCAACGTCCTGACTTTC
CDR3 protein: CASSQEGSSGANVLTF

V gene: TRBV6-2/TRBV6-3
CDR3 length: 15
D gene: .
clone size: few
J gene: TRBJ2-7
CDR3 DNA: TGTGCCAGCAGATCCGGGACTTCTTACTACTACGAGCAGTACTTC
CDR3 protein: CASRSGTSYYYEQYF

V gene: TRBV7-2
CDR3 length: 16
D gene: TRBD2
clone size: many
J gene: TRBJ2-5
CDR3 DNA: TGTGCCAGCAGCTTAGCGCGGGGGGGCGCGGGGGAGACCCAGTACTTC
CDR3 protein: CASSLARGGAGETQYF

V gene: TRBV20-1
CDR3 length: 15
D gene: TRBD1
clone size: .
J gene: TRBJ1-5
CDR3 DNA: TGCAGTGCTAGCCGGGACAGGGAAGGGCATCAGCCCCAGCATTTT
CDR3 protein: CSASRDREGHQPQHF

V gene: TRBV6-5
CDR3 length: 19
D gene: TRBD2
clone size: many
J gene: TRBJ2-7
CDR3 DNA: TGTGCCAGCAGTTACTCCACAAAGACTAGCGGGCCAGTTCCCTACGAGCAGTACTTC
CDR3 protein: CASSYSTKTSGPVPYEQYF

V gene: TRBV6-9
CDR3 length: 17
D gene: .
clone size: .
J gene: TRBJ2-2
CDR3 DNA: TGTGCCAGCAGTTACGGAGGGGGGGTCTACCCAACCGGGGAGCTGTTTTTT
CDR3 protein: CASSYGGGVYPTGELFF

V gene: TRBV15
CDR3 length: 14
D gene: .
clone size: few
J gene: TRBJ1-5
CDR3 DNA: TGTGCCACCAGCAGAGTGGGTAGCAATCAGCCCCAGCATTTT
CDR3 protein: CATSRVGSNQPQHF

V gene: TRBV2
CDR3 length: 12
D gene: .
clone size: many
J gene: TRBJ1-4
CDR3 DNA: TGTGCCAGCAACTTGTTGGGTGAAAAACTGTTTTTT
CDR3 protein: CASNLLGEKLFF

V gene: TRBV7-2
CDR3 length: 15
D gene: .
clone size: many
J gene: TRBJ1-5
CDR3 DNA: TGTGCCAGCAGCAAGGCGGGGTTCAGCAATCAGCCCCAGCATTTT
CDR3 protein: CASSKAGFSNQPQHF

V gene: TRBV6-2/TRBV6-3
CDR3 length: 13
D gene: TRBD1
clone size: few
J gene: TRBJ2-7
CDR3 DNA: TGTGCCAGCAGTGCGACAGGGGGTGACGAGCAGTACTTC
CDR3 protein: CASSATGGDEQYF

V gene: TRBV6-2/TRBV6-3
CDR3 length: 15
D gene: .
clone size: many
J gene: TRBJ1-4
CDR3 DNA: TGTGCCAGCAGTTCGATGGGCCGGACGAGTGAAAAACTGTTTTTT
CDR3 protein: CASSSMGRTSEKLFF

V gene: TRBV28
CDR3 length: 14
D gene: .
clone size: many
J gene: TRBJ1-4
CDR3 DNA: TGTGCCAGCAGTCCCCATACAACTAATGAAAAACTGTTTTTT
CDR3 protein: CASSPHTTNEKLFF

V gene: TRBV18
CDR3 length: 12
D gene: TRBD1
clone size: .
J gene: TRBJ2-7
CDR3 DNA: TGTGCCAGCTCACCGACAGGGGATGGGCAGTACTTC
CDR3 protein: CASSPTGDGQYF

V gene: TRBV11-2
CDR3 length: 15
D gene: TRBD1
clone size: many
J gene: TRBJ2-5
CDR3 DNA: TGTGCCAGCAGCCCCCAGGGACAGGGAGGAGAGACCCAGTACTTC
CDR3 protein: CASSPQGQGGETQYF

V gene: TRBV20-1
CDR3 length: 18
D gene: TRBD2
clone size: few
J gene: TRBJ2-3
CDR3 DNA: TGCAGTGCTAGACACCCGGGACTAGCGGGCCGTAGCACAGATACGCAGTATTTT
CDR3 protein: CSARHPGLAGRSTDTQYF

V gene: TRBV6-1
CDR3 length: 15
D gene: .
clone size: many
J gene: TRBJ2-7
CDR3 DNA: TGTGCCAGCAGCCTACTGAATCCAAATACCTACGAGCAGTACTTC
CDR3 protein: CASSLLNPNTYEQYF

V gene: TRBV6-5
CDR3 length: 14
D gene: .
clone size: many
J gene: TRBJ1-2
CDR3 DNA: TGTGCCAGCAGTTACTCGGCAGGTCGCTATGGCTACACCTTC
CDR3 protein: CASSYSAGRYGYTF

V gene: TRBV6-1
CDR3 length: 14
D gene: TRBD1
clone size: many
J gene: TRBJ1-2
CDR3 DNA: TGTGCCAGCAGCTCGGACAGGTTTTCCTATGGCTACACCTTC
CDR3 protein: CASSSDRFSYGYTF

V gene: TRBV10-3
CDR3 length: 12
D gene: .
clone size: .
J gene: TRBJ2-1
CDR3 DNA: TGTGCCATCAGTGAGTCAGGAAATGAGCAGTTCTTC
CDR3 protein: CAISESGNEQFF

V gene: TRBV12-3/TRBV12-4
CDR3 length: 13
D gene: .
clone size: many
J gene: TRBJ2-2
CDR3 DNA: TGTGCCAGCAGCTCAGACAGTGCCGGGGAGCTGTTTTTT
CDR3 protein: CASSSDSAGELFF

V gene: TRBV6-2/TRBV6-3
CDR3 length: 16
D gene: TRBD1
clone size: many
J gene: TRBJ2-7
CDR3 DNA: TGTGCCAGCAGTTACCGAACAGGGGGCGGTAGCTACGAGCAGTACTTC
CDR3 protein: CASSYRTGGGSYEQYF

V gene: TRBV4-3
CDR3 length: 18
D gene: TRBD2
clone size: few
J gene: TRBJ2-2
CDR3 DNA: TGCGCCAGCAGCCAAGAGACTAGCGGGGCCAAGGGTGCCGGGGAGCTGTTTTTT
CDR3 protein: CASSQETSGAKGAGELFF

V gene: TRBV6-1
CDR3 length: 15
D gene: TRBD1
clone size: many
J gene: TRBJ1-5
CDR3 DNA: TGTGCCAGCAGACCATCAGGGGGATATGGTCAGCCCCAGCATTTT
CDR3 protein: CASRPSGGYGQPQHF

V gene: TRBV5-1
CDR3 length: 16
D gene: .
clone size: .
J gene: TRBJ2-7
CDR3 DNA: TGCGCCAGCAGCTCTTACTCAGGGCGGAACTCCTACGAGCAGTACTTC
CDR3 protein: CASSSYSGRNSYEQYF

V gene: TRBV12-5
CDR3 length: 16
D gene: .
clone size: .
J gene: TRBJ1-2
CDR3 DNA: TGTGCTAGTGGTTTGGTAGTAAGCAGGCAGGACTATGGCTACACCTTC
CDR3 protein: CASGLVVSRQDYGYTF

V gene: TRBV12-3/TRBV12-4
CDR3 length: 13
D gene: .
clone size: few
J gene: TRBJ2-3
CDR3 DNA: TGTGCCAGCAAGGGCGGGAGCACAGATACGCAGTATTTT
CDR3 protein: CASKGGSTDTQYF

V gene: TRBV28
CDR3 length: 13
D gene: .
clone size: few
J gene: TRBJ1-6
CDR3 DNA: TGTGCCAGCAGTTTTAGGACAAATTCACCCCTCCACTTT
CDR3 protein: CASSFRTNSPLHF

V gene: TRBV6-1
CDR3 length: 15
D gene: TRBD2
clone size: .
J gene: TRBJ2-7
CDR3 DNA: TGTGCCAGCAGTACGCCTAGCGGGAGGGCCTACGAGCAGTACTTC
CDR3 protein: CASSTPSGRAYEQYF

V gene: TRBV11-2
CDR3 length: 13
D gene: .
clone size: many
J gene: TRBJ1-2
CDR3 DNA: TGTGCCAGCAGCCCCGGGGGGAGCCTGGGCTACACCTTC
CDR3 protein: CASSPGGSLGYTF

V gene: TRBV6-1
CDR3 length: 14
D gene: .
clone size: .
J gene: TRBJ1-3
CDR3 DNA: TGTGCCAGCAGAGACCAGAGCTCTGGAAACACCATATATTTT
CDR3 protein: CASRDQSSGNTIYF

V gene: TRBV15
CDR3 length: 15
D gene: .
clone size: many
J gene: TRBJ1-5
CDR3 DNA: TGTGCCACCGGGATTGACCTTGGGTCTGTAGGGCCCCAGCATTTT
CDR3 protein: CATGIDLGSVGPQHF

V gene: TRBV6-9
CDR3 length: 13
D gene: .
clone size: .
J gene: TRBJ1-2
CDR3 DNA: TGTGCCAGCAGTTACTCCTTCGCCGGCGGCTACACCTTC
CDR3 protein: CASSYSFAGGYTF

V gene: TRBV2
CDR3 length: 14
D gene: .
clone size: many
J gene: TRBJ1-4
CDR3 DNA: TGTGCCAGCAGACCTGGGACCTTGGGGGAAAAACTGTTTTTT
CDR3 protein: CASRPGTLGEKLFF